A selection of T cell receptor beta chains follows, all from one sample in a study of cytomegalovirus exposure and HLA in healthy donors. Produced via immunoSEQ multiplex PCR; TCRdb's table is partial and in-frame only. The sample yields under 200,000 clones, roughly 87% seen once. Specimen: PBMCs. Source of these receptors: a woman in her fifties or sixties in good health and CMV-seronegative. CDR3s include the opening cysteine and the closing phenylalanine or tryptophan. D genes are given only for firm matches. Clone size is not always given. Where it is, it says once, few, many or a class for expanded clones.

D	size	V	J	DNA	CDR3
TRBD1	-	TRBV11-2	TRBJ2-4	TGTGCCAGCAGCTCAGTCAGGGGGGCCAAAAACATTCAGTACTTC	CASSSVRGAKNIQYF
-	once	TRBV25-1	TRBJ1-4	TGTGCCAGCAGTGACGGGAGTACAACTAATGAAAAACTGTTTTTT	CASSDGSTTNEKLFF
TRBD1	-	TRBV19	TRBJ2-3	TGTGCCAGATATGGACAGGGTTGTAGCACAGATACGCAGTATTTT	CARYGQGCSTDTQYF
TRBD1	-	TRBV2	TRBJ1-2	TGTGCCAGCAGTGGTATACAGGGGGCGAGGGGCTACACCTTC	CASSGIQGARGYTF
-	-	TRBV23-1	TRBJ2-7	TGCGCCAGCAGTCAATGGACGCGGGAAGGTGGGAACGAGCAGTACTTC	CASSQWTREGGNEQYF
-	-	TRBV7-3	TRBJ2-5	TGTGCCAGCAGCAGCACAGGGAGCCTGGAGACCCAGTACTTC	CASSSTGSLETQYF
-	-	TRBV28	TRBJ2-2	TGTGCCAGCAGGCCACAGGAGAACACCGGGGAGCTGTTTTTT	CASRPQENTGELFF
-	-	TRBV11-1	TRBJ2-1	TGTGCCAGCAGCTTACCCCCGGGAAGGGACACCTACACTGAGCAGTTCTTC	CASSLPPGRDTYTEQFF
TRBD1	-	TRBV5-1	TRBJ2-7	TGCGCCAGCAGCTTGGGGACAGGGCCGGCCTACGAGCAGTACTTC	CASSLGTGPAYEQYF
TRBD1	-	TRBV28	TRBJ1-5	TGTGCCAGCAGTGGACAGGACTATTATAGCAATCAGCCCCAGCATTTT	CASSGQDYYSNQPQHF
TRBD2	-	TRBV6-1	TRBJ2-3	TGTGCCAGCAGTGAACTAGCGGACAGCACAGATACGCAGTATTTT	CASSELADSTDTQYF
TRBD1	-	TRBV5-1	TRBJ1-1	TGCGCCAGCGGACAGGGAGACACTGAAGCTTTCTTT	CASGQGDTEAFF
TRBD1	-	TRBV5-1	TRBJ2-1	TGCGCCAGCAGTCTGCGGACAGGGGGGGATGAGCAGTTCTTC	CASSLRTGGDEQFF
TRBD1	few	TRBV7-2	TRBJ2-7	TGTGCCAGCAGCCCTTTGGGACAGGGGGGAACGGAGGAGTACTTC	CASSPLGQGGTEEYF
-	-	TRBV9	TRBJ1-6	TGTGCCAGCAGCGTAGGGGGGGGCGGTTCACCCCTCCACTTT	CASSVGGGGSPLHF
-	-	TRBV5-6	TRBJ2-5	TGTGCCAGCAGCCTACCAAACAATTGGGGACAACCCCAAGAGACCCAGTACTTC	CASSLPNNWGQPQETQYF
TRBD2	-	TRBV14	TRBJ2-2	TGTGCCAGCAGCCCTCCAGCGGGAGGGCCCGGGGAGCTGTTTTTT	CASSPPAGGPGELFF
TRBD2	-	TRBV28	TRBJ2-3	TGTGCCAGCAGTTTATGGATTAGCGGGGGGGGAACAGATACGCAGTATTTT	CASSLWISGGGTDTQYF
TRBD1	-	TRBV28	TRBJ1-1	TGTGCCAGCAGCCTATGGGGAGCAGGGGGCGCTGAAGCTTTCTTT	CASSLWGAGGAEAFF
TRBD1	few	TRBV6-1	TRBJ1-3	TGTGCCAGCAGTGAAGCAGGGACAGGGGGTAAGGACTCTGGAAACACCATATATTTT	CASSEAGTGGKDSGNTIYF
TRBD2	-	TRBV4-3	TRBJ2-3	TGCGCCAGCAGCCAGAGGCAAGCGGGGGGGGGCTTAAGAAGCACAGATACGCAGTATTTT	CASSQRQAGGGLRSTDTQYF
TRBD2	few	TRBV4-2	TRBJ2-7	TGTGCCAGCAGCCTTACTGCCGAATCTAGCGGGAGTAGGTCCTACGAGCAGTACTTC	CASSLTAESSGSRSYEQYF